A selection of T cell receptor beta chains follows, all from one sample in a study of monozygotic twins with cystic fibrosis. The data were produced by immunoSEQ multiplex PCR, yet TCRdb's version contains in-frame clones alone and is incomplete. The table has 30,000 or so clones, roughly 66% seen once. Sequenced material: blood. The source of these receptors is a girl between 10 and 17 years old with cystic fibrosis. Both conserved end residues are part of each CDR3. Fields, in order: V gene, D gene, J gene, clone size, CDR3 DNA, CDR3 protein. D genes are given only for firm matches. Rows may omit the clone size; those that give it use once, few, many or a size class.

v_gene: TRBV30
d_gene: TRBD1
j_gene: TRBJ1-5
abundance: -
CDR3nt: TGTGCCTGGAGTCTAGGGCAGGGGGGGAGGACGCCCCAGCATTTT
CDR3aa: CAWSLGQGGRTPQHF

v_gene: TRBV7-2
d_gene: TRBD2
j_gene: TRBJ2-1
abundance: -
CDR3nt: TGTGCCAGCAGCTTCAGTCCTAGCGGGAGGGTCTCCTACAATGAGCAGTTCTTC
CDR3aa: CASSFSPSGRVSYNEQFF

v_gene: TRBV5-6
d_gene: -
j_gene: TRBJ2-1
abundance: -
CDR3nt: TGTGCCAGCAGCTTGCGGGGCGGCTCCTACAATGAGCAGTTCTTC
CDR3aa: CASSLRGGSYNEQFF

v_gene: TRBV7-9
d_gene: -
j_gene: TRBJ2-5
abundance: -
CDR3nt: TGTGCCAGCAGCTTCCCCACACTTCAAGAGACCCAGTACTTC
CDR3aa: CASSFPTLQETQYF

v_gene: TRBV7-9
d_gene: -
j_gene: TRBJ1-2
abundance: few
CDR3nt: TGTGCCAGCAGCTCAGGGGCCTCATATAAATGCACCTTC
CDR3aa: CASSSGASYKCTF

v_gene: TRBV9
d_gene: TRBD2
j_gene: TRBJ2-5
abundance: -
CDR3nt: TGTGCCAGCAGTCCTGGAACTAGCGGGCTAGGCAGAGAGACCCAGTACTTC
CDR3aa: CASSPGTSGLGRETQYF

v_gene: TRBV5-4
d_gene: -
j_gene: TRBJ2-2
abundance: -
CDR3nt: TGTGCCAGCAGCTTGGGACAGTTGAACACCGGGGAGCTGTTTTTT
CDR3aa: CASSLGQLNTGELFF

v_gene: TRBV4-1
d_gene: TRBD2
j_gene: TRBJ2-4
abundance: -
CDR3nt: TGCGCCAGCAGCCAAGGGCTCGGGGCGGGAGCAGGCATTCAGTACTTC
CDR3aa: CASSQGLGAGAGIQYF

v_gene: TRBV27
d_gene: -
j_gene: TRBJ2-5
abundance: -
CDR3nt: TGTGCCAGCAGTATCAATCTACTGCAGACCCAGTACTTC
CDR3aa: CASSINLLQTQYF

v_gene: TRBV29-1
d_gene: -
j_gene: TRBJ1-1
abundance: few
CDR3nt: TGCAGCGCGTTGAAAGGGGGGCTGGGCACTGAAGCTTTCTTT
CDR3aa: CSALKGGLGTEAFF

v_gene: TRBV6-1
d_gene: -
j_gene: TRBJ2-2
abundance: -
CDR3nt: TGTGCCAGCAGTGAAGGTAGCAGGGTAATCACCGGGGAGCTGTTTTTT
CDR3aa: CASSEGSRVITGELFF

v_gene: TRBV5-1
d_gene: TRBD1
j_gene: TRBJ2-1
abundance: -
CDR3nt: TGCGCCAGCTCACCGACAGGGTCTGATGAGCAGTTCTTC
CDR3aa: CASSPTGSDEQFF

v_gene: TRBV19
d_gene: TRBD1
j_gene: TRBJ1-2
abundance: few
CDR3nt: TGTGCCAGTAGAAGGGGGACAGAGGAATATGGCTACACCTTC
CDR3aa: CASRRGTEEYGYTF

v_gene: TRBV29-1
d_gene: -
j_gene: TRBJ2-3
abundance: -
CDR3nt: TGCAGCTCTCGGGGCCTTCATAGCACAGATACGCAGTATTTT
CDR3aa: CSSRGLHSTDTQYF

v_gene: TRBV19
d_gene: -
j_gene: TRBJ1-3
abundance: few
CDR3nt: TGTGCCAGTACCGAGAGCAGGCAGCTCTCTGGAAACACCATATATTTT
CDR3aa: CASTESRQLSGNTIYF

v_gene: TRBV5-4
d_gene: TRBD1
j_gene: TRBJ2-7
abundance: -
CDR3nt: TGTGCCAGCAGCTGGGGACAGGGTAGGGGAGGGGAGCAGTACTTC
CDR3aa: CASSWGQGRGGEQYF

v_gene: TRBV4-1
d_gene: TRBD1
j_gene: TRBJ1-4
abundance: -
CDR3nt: TGCGCCAGCAGCCGGAAACCGGGACAGGGGCCTAATGAAAAACTGTTTTTT
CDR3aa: CASSRKPGQGPNEKLFF

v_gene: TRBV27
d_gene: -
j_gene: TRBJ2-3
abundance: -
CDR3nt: TGTGCCAGCACTACATTCGGGGCGGCCCAGCACACAGATACGCAGTATTTT
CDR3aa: CASTTFGAAQHTDTQYF

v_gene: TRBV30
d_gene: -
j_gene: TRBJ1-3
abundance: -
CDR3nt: TGTGCCTTTCTGGGACCCCCCTCTGGAAACACCATATATTTT
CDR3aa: CAFLGPPSGNTIYF

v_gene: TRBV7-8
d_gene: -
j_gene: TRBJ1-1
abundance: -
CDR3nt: TGTGCCAGCAGCTCAGGGGTGGGCACTGAAGCTTTCTTT
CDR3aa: CASSSGVGTEAFF

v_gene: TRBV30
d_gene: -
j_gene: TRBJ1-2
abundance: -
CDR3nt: TGTGCCTGGAGTGGGACTGCAGGCTTAGACTATGGCTACACCTTC
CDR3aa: CAWSGTAGLDYGYTF

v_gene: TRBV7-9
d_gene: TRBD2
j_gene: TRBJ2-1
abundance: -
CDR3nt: TGTGCCAGCAGCTTAACCCTAGCGGGAGATTATGAGCAGTTCTTC
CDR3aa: CASSLTLAGDYEQFF

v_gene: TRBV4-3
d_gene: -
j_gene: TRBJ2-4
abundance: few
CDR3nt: TGCGCCAGCAGCCAAGAACCCTCTCGAGTGGCAGAAAACATTCAGTACTTC
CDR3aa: CASSQEPSRVAENIQYF

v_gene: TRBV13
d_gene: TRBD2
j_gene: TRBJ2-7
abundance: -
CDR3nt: TGTGCCAGCAGCTTAGCGGCGGGAGGAACCTACGAGCAGTACTTC
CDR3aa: CASSLAAGGTYEQYF

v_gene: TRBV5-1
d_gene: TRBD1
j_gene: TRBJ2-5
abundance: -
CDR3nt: TGCGCCAGCAGCTTGGGGACAGGGGGGTCTCGGGAGACCCAGTACTTC
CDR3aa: CASSLGTGGSRETQYF

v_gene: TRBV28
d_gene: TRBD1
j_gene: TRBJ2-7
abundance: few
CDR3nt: TGTGCCAGCAGTTTATCCGGGACAGAGTCCTACGAGCAGTACTTC
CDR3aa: CASSLSGTESYEQYF

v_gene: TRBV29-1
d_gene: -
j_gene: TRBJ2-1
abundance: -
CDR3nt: TGCAGCGTTGACATAGGGCTCTCTAGCTCCTACAATGAGCAGTTCTTC
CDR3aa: CSVDIGLSSSYNEQFF

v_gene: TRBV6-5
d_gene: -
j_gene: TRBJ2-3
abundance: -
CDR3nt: TGTGCCAGCAGTCCGATACGGAGGGCGGGAGATACGCAGTATTTT
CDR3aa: CASSPIRRAGDTQYF